A single sample gave rise to the 29 T cell receptor beta chains below, sequenced in a study of T cell repertoires in cytomegalovirus infection. TCRdb used MiXCR to reprocess the reads, holding one entry per CDR3 protein. The table shows fewer than 550,000 distinct CDR3 sequences, with around 10% occurring only once. The specimen was PBMCs. The source is a human donor in good health (CMV status not recorded). Some clones in this sample may be carry-over from other donors' samples.

V gene TRBV27 combines with J gene TRBJ2-7; no firm D call. Germline CDR1 MNHEY, CDR2 SMNVEV (reference sequence). Deletions cut 6 bases from V and 2 bases from J, with 17 bases between. The CDR3 is made up of 15 amino acids. For the CDR3, the DNA is TGTGCCAGCAGCACCGCCGAGCGTAGCCCCTACGAGCAGTACTTC. Translation gives CASSTAERSPYEQYF.

This clonotype was detected a few times. V gene TRBV3-1 combines with J gene TRBJ2-3; 10 bases map to TRBD1. V was pared by 2 bases and J by 6 bases, with 8 bases of the junction left unmatched. Germline assignment: CDR1 LGHDT and CDR2 YNNKEL (reference sequence). The CDR3 is 16 residues long. This CDR3 is CASSQIPGQGPDTQYF. In DNA, the CDR3 is TGTGCCAGCAGCCAAATTCCGGGACAGGGGCCGGATACGCAGTATTTT.

In its sample, this clonotype was seen many times. This chain uses TRBV6-1 with TRBJ1-5; perhaps TRBD1 as D (5 bases). V was shortened by 5 bases and J by 0 bases, with 8 bases between the two germline ends. The CDR3 has 14 residues. The germline gives CDR1 MNHNS, CDR2 SASEGT. CDR3 nucleotides: TGTGCCAGCAGTCGGGGGTATAGCAATCAGCCCCAGCATTTT. This sequence encodes CASSRGYSNQPQHF.

As regards this clonotype: A single base separates this from a much larger clone, so it may be a read error. The chain recombines TRBV15 with TRBJ1-1, with D perhaps TRBD1 (5 bases). The CDR3 extends over 14 amino acids. Germline-derived CDR1 and CDR2 are LNHNV and YYDKDF (reference sequence). The germline V and J ends were trimmed by 3 bases and 5 bases, with 13 bases remaining between them. CDR3 sequence: CATSRGRGSTEAFF. CDR3 bases: TGTGCCACCAGCAGGGGACGGGGTTCAACTGAAGCTTTCTTT. Supplemented by reference TRBV15 and TRBJ1-1, the full variable domain reads DAMVIQNPRYQVTQFGKPVTLSCSQTLNHNVMYWYQQKSSQAPKLLFHYYDKDFNNEADTPDNFQSRRPNTSFCFLDIRSPGLGDTAMYLCATSRGRGSTEAFFGQGTRLTVV.

This clonotype turned up a few times. The rearrangement joins TRBV7-9 to TRBJ1-1; D perhaps matches TRBD1 (6 bases). The CDR3 contains 13 residues. The germline V gene encodes CDR1 SEHNR and CDR2 FQNEAQ (reference sequence). V was trimmed by 6 bases and J by 5 bases, leaving 13 bases between them. The CDR3 sequence: CASRGTSRTEAFF. The CDR3 DNA is TGTGCCAGCAGAGGGACAAGTAGAACTGAAGCTTTCTTT.

This clonotype was recorded many times. The chain is built from TRBV2 and TRBJ1-5; the D is unclear. This CDR3 has 14 amino acids. CDR1 is SNHLY and CDR2 is FYNNEI in the germline V gene. V shed 3 bases and J shed 1 base, with 7 bases lying between them. The DNA for the CDR3 is TGTGCCAGCAGTGACCGAGACAGCAATCAGCCCCAGCATTTT. Amino acids: CASSDRDSNQPQHF.

The genes are TRBV3-1 and TRBJ2-7; 10 bases match TRBD1. After removal of 4 bases from V and 6 bases from J, the junction contained 9 bases not matched to a gene. CDR1 and CDR2 (germline): LGHDT, YNNKEL (reference sequence). The CDR3 is made up of 15 amino acids. The CDR3 sequence: CASSLSGTGAFEQYF. CDR3 sequence (DNA): TGTGCCAGCAGCCTTTCCGGGACAGGGGCCTTCGAGCAGTACTTC.

This clonotype was seen repeatedly, ten times or more. The chain links TRBV28 to TRBJ1-5; the match to TRBD1 covers 9 bases. V lost 8 bases and J lost 7; bases outside the gene matches: 12. The CDR3 totals 15 residues. Germline assignment: CDR1 MDHEN and CDR2 SYDVKM. The CDR3 loop is CASYNTGGSRQPQHF. The CDR3 nucleotides read TGTGCCAGCTATAATACAGGGGGCTCCAGGCAGCCCCAGCATTTT.

This CDR3 is CATSDWQGFTDTQYF. The CDR3 nucleotides read TGTGCCACCAGTGATTGGCAGGGTTTTACAGATACGCAGTATTTT. The genes are TRBV24-1 and TRBJ2-3; tentatively, D is TRBD1 (5 bases). The ends were cut back, 2 bases at V and 3 bases at J, with 11 bases in the middle. Germline V gene lookup returns CDR1 KGHDR and CDR2 SFDVKD. CDR3 length: 15 residues.

This clonotype came up many times. The chain links TRBV11-3 to TRBJ2-5; no clear D gene. The germline V and J ends were trimmed by 3 bases and 4 bases, with 12 bases remaining between them. Germline V gene data show CDR1 as SGHNT and CDR2 as YENEEA. CDR3 length equals 14 residues. DNA of the CDR3: TGTGCCAGCAGCTTTGCTGGTGGCTCAGAGACCCAGTACTTC. Translation gives CASSFAGGSETQYF. Full variable domain (outside the CDR3, taken from reference TRBV11-3 and TRBJ2-5): EAGVVQSPRYKIIEKKQPVAFWCNPISGHNTLYWYLQNLGQGPELLIRYENEEAVDDSQLPKDRFSAERLKGVDSTLKIQPAELGDSAVYLCASSFAGGSETQYFGPGTRLLVL.

At least ten counts were recorded for this clonotype. The CDR3 region is CASSEGINTEAFF. CDR3 sequence (DNA): TGTGCCAGCAGTGAAGGGATAAACACTGAAGCTTTCTTT. This chain uses TRBV6-1 with TRBJ1-1; no clear D gene. The germline V gene encodes CDR1 MNHNS and CDR2 SASEGT. With 1 base removed from V and 2 bases from J, the gap between germline ends came to 5 bases. This CDR3 comprises 13 residues.

This clonotype was observed a few times. This sequence joins TRBV5-1 and TRBJ2-5; TRBD2 aligns across 10 bases. Germline assignment: CDR1 SGHRS and CDR2 YFSETQ. The CDR3 loop spans 18 amino acids. The J segment lost 0 bases and the V segment lost 1 base, leaving 9 bases of the junction unmatched. In DNA, the CDR3 is TGCGCCAGCAGCTTGTCGTCTAGCGGGAGAAGGTACCAAGAGACCCAGTACTTC. Its protein is CASSLSSSGRRYQETQYF.

This rearrangement joins TRBV2 to TRBJ1-1, with a possible D match to TRBD1 (6 bases). The germline V gene encodes CDR1 SNHLY and CDR2 FYNNEI. V was clipped by 7 bases and J by 0 bases, with 21 bases between them. The CDR3 extends over 17 amino acids. CDR3 nucleotides: TGTGCCAGCACTCTGGCGGGGTCCGGGACAATGAACACTGAAGCTTTCTTT. As protein: CASTLAGSGTMNTEAFF. Looking up the rest from reference TRBV2 and TRBJ1-1 gives the full variable domain: EPEVTQTPSHQVTQMGQEVILRCVPISNHLYFYWYRQILGQKVEFLVSFYNNEISEKSEIFDDQFSVERPDGSNFTLKIRSTKLEDSAMYFCASTLAGSGTMNTEAFFGQGTRLTVV.

This clonotype occurred a few times. The chain carries TRBV10-3 and TRBJ2-1; TRBD2 is a possible D gene (5 bases). Between the trimmed V and J ends, which lost 8 bases and 5 bases, there was a span of 10 bases. Germline-derived CDR1 and CDR2 are ENHRY and SYGVKD. The CDR3 is 12 residues long. This chain's CDR3 is CAIYGGNNEQFF. In nucleotides, the CDR3 is TGTGCCATCTACGGAGGAAACAATGAGCAGTTCTTC.

This sequence joins TRBV27 and TRBJ1-5; 7 bases agree with TRBD1. The CDR3 length is 15 residues. V trimming: 7 bases; J trimming: 7 bases; junction bases outside the gene matches: 13. Germline V gene lookup returns CDR1 MNHEY and CDR2 SMNVEV (reference sequence). Here the CDR3 reads CASTFIVRGDQPQHF. CDR3 nucleotide sequence: TGTGCCAGCACCTTTATCGTCAGGGGGGACCAGCCCCAGCATTTT.

The chain couples TRBV7-4 to TRBJ2-7, with 10 nucleotides matching TRBD2. J gave up 0 bases and V 1 base, and 6 bases lay outside the gene matches. Germline CDR1 reads SGHVT; CDR2 reads SQSDAQ. The CDR3 length is 17 residues. The CDR3 region is CASSLGEREGNSYEQYF. The CDR3 DNA reads as TGTGCCAGCAGCTTAGGGGAGCGGGAGGGTAACTCCTACGAGCAGTACTTC.

This clonotype showed up many times. The J gene is TRBJ2-3, the V gene TRBV7-6; TRBD2 matches 7 bases. The V segment lost 5 bases and the J segment 4 bases; nucleotides outside the gene matches: 9. This CDR3 spans 15 amino acids. In germline, CDR1 is SGHVS, CDR2 FNYEAQ. Here the CDR3 reads CASSESGVAADTQYF. The CDR3 region has the DNA TGTGCCAGCAGCGAAAGCGGGGTGGCAGCAGATACGCAGTATTTT.

This clonotype was found a few times. The rearrangement uses TRBV18 and TRBJ1-3; D uncertain. Germline-derived CDR1 and CDR2 are KGHSH and LQKENI. Trimming pared 4 bases from V and 4 bases from J, leaving 8 bases between. The CDR3 is made up of 13 amino acids. The CDR3 protein is CASSREYGNTIYF. For the CDR3, the DNA is TGTGCCAGCTCACGGGAGTACGGAAACACCATATATTTT.

This clonotype was seen many times. This chain links TRBV7-9 with TRBJ1-4; 8 bases align to TRBD1. V shed 3 bases and J 4 bases; nucleotides not matched to a gene: 4. Germline V gene lookup returns CDR1 SEHNR and CDR2 FQNEAQ (reference sequence). This CDR3 is 15 amino acids long. The CDR3 spells CASSLTGEVNEKLFF. CDR3 coding DNA: TGTGCCAGCAGCTTGACAGGGGAAGTTAATGAAAAACTGTTTTTT. The full variable domain, its missing parts supplied by reference TRBV7-9 and TRBJ1-4, is DTGVSQNPRHKITKRGQNVTFRCDPISEHNRLYWYRQTLGQGPEFLTYFQNEAQLEKSRLLSDRFSAERPKGSFSTLEIQRTEQGDSAMYLCASSLTGEVNEKLFFGSGTQLSVL.

This clonotype was counted at least ten times. The chain links TRBV6-5 to TRBJ2-2; D not resolved. The CDR3 is 14 amino acids. CDR1 is MNHEY, CDR2 SVGAGI, per germline. Trimming pared 0 bases from V and 7 bases from J, leaving 9 bases between. CDR3 protein: CASSYSGYDGELFF. CDR3 DNA sequence: TGTGCCAGCAGTTACTCCGGGTATGACGGGGAGCTGTTTTTT.

This clonotype has more than one count but fewer than ten. The chain carries TRBV29-1 and TRBJ2-2; 8 nucleotides line up with TRBD2. The CDR3 consists of 15 residues. Trimming took 4 bases from V and 4 from J; bases not matched to a gene: 8. Germline V gene lookup returns CDR1 SQVTM and CDR2 ANQGSEA. CDR3 amino acids: CSVGGAGAGTGELFF. The CDR3 bases are TGCAGCGTTGGCGGAGCGGGGGCCGGCACCGGGGAGCTGTTTTTT.

In this sample, this clonotype turned up many times. V usage is TRBV12-3 or TRBV12-4 and J usage is TRBJ2-2, with TRBD1 matching over 7 bases. J lost 3 bases, V lost 5 bases, and 9 bases had no gene match. The CDR3 extends over 16 amino acids. DNA for the CDR3: TGTGCCAGCAGTCTTGACAGGGTGCGCGACACCGGGGAGCTGTTTTTT. Residues: CASSLDRVRDTGELFF.

This clonotype appeared many times. The V call is TRBV28, the J call TRBJ2-1, with 7 bases lining up with TRBD2. Germline CDR1 and CDR2: MDHEN and SYDVKM. V gave up 7 bases and J gave up 5 bases; unmatched junction bases: 11. The length of the CDR3 is 15 residues. The CDR3 reads CASTSSAGYNNEQFF. The CDR3 DNA reads TGTGCCAGCACCTCCTCAGCGGGATATAACAATGAGCAGTTCTTC.

This clonotype showed up many times. An end of the junction does not agree with germline; a read error may underlie this. The chain recombines TRBV28 with TRBJ2-3; 9 nucleotides align to TRBD1. Germline CDR1 reads MDHEN; CDR2 reads SYDVKM. The CDR3 runs to 14 residues. The CDR3 reads CASSATLPGQGGFF. As DNA, the CDR3 is TGTGCCAGCAGTGCCACTCTCCCGGGACAGGGAGGATTTTTT.

This chain connects TRBV20-1 to TRBJ1-4; tentatively, D is TRBD1 (6 bases). Germline lookup yields CDR1 DFQATT and CDR2 SNEGSKA (reference sequence). This CDR3 spans 14 amino acids. V lost 5 bases and J lost 3, with 13 bases in between. The CDR3 spells CSAVRGEANEKLFF. The CDR3 region has the DNA TGCAGTGCTGTAAGGGGGGAAGCTAATGAAAAACTGTTTTTT.

This clonotype occurred many times. The chain is built from TRBV24-1 and TRBJ2-1; 11 bases line up with TRBD2. CDR1 and CDR2 (germline): KGHDR, SFDVKD. This CDR3 contains 17 residues. With 4 bases clipped from V and 3 bases from J, the junction kept 7 bases outside the gene matches. CDR3 in amino acids: CATSDRTSGSLYNEQFF. DNA for the CDR3: TGTGCCACCAGTGACCGAACTAGCGGGAGCCTCTACAATGAGCAGTTCTTC.

The gene calls are TRBV20-1 and TRBJ2-1, with TRBD2 identical over 7 bases. The length of the CDR3 is 15 residues. Germline trimming cut 0 bases from V and 9 bases from J; bases unmatched to any gene: 11. Per the germline V gene, CDR1 is DFQATT and CDR2 is SNEGSKA (reference sequence). CDR3 amino acids: CSARDLGEGRGEQFF. DNA of the CDR3: TGCAGTGCTAGAGATCTGGGGGAGGGCCGGGGTGAGCAGTTCTTC.

As regards this clonotype: Since a much larger clone is just one base distant, this may be a read error. The chain joins TRBV6-8 to TRBJ1-1; tentatively, D is TRBD1 (5 bases). This CDR3 contains 14 residues. V lost 5 bases, J lost 4 bases, and 14 bases lay in between. CDR1 is MNHGY and CDR2 is SAAAGT in the germline V gene. The CDR3 DNA reads TGTGCCAGCAGTCATTTGACAGCCATCACTGAAGCTTTCTTT. Protein: CASSHLTAITEAFF.

The V call is TRBV11-1, the J call TRBJ1-6; D not certain. V was cut by 5 bases and J by 9 bases, with 14 bases left in between. Germline CDR1 SGHAT, CDR2 FQDESV (reference sequence). This CDR3 is 14 amino acids long. In nucleotides, the CDR3 is TGTGCCAGCAGCCCAGGCAGAAGAGTTTCACCCCTCCACTTT. Amino acid sequence: CASSPGRRVSPLHF.